Given below is one TCR beta chain in context. Its antigen remains unidentified. Measured with immunoSEQ multiplex PCR; TCRdb has only the in-frame clones, and not every one. The top ten hold around 0.13% of the sample, which has 2 million to 2.5 million clones, approximately 95% seen once. The data were obtained in a study of shared clonotypes between healthy human individuals. General study points: Donor scarcity curtailed the genetic and exposure-history diversity represented herein.

CD4+ cells yielded CD45RA+ naive and CD45RA-negative memory subsets. The CDR3 loop spans 18 amino acids. Germline values: CDR1 LGHNA, CDR2 YNFKEQ. The V gene end was trimmed by 8 bases and the J gene end by 1 base; junction bases not matched to a gene: 14. Material: naive CD4+ T cells sorted from blood. This sample's subset: CD45RA+ positively selected. This chain links TRBV4-2 with TRBJ2-2; TRBD2 matches at 9 bases. The receptor was derived from a man between 18 and 29 years old in good health. For the CDR3, the DNA is TGTGCCAGCCGAAAGAGGAGTAGCGGGGGCCTGAACACCGGGGAGCTGTTTTTT. It translates to CASRKRSSGGLNTGELFF.